This record concerns one TCR beta chain sequence. Its antigen is not identified. The V and J ends lost 4 bases and 2 bases, in that order; junction bases with no gene match: 3. The CDR3 is 13 residues long. Per germline, CDR1 SQVTM and CDR2 ANQGSEA. Produced via immunoSEQ multiplex PCR; TCRdb's table is partial and in-frame only. The table shows approximately 84,000 clones, with 85% to 90% occurring only once. The sample belongs to a study of T cell responses to AZD1222 COVID-19 vaccine. Study outcomes and limitations: A mostly white British donor set with more females was recruited, and clonal diversity was possibly underestimated. Close to half of all spike-specific TCRs reportedly target regions of the variants that are unmutated.

This TCR was sampled from an adult in good health. The gene calls are TRBV29-1 and TRBJ1-2; 8 nucleotides line up with TRBD1. Sequenced material: peripheral blood, taken on day 0 of AZD1222 vaccination. The CDR3 is CSVVDRGNYGYTF. In DNA form, the CDR3 reads TGCAGCGTTGTCGACAGGGGAAACTATGGCTACACCTTC. Variable domain in full (rest from reference TRBV29-1 and TRBJ1-2): SAVISQKPSRDICQRGTSLTIQCQVDSQVTMMFWYRQQPGQSLTLIATANQGSEATYESGFVIDKFPISRPNLTFSTLTVSNMSPEDSSIYLCSVVDRGNYGYTFGSGTRLTVV.